This T cell receptor (beta chain) emerged from a study of blood T cell repertoires in COVID-19. Study-level information: There were acute and convalescent COVID-19 samples, and they came from the United States, Italy and Spain.

In the original processing: Amplification of reference gene primers was used by the study to estimate nucleated cell counts. Data came from immunoSEQ multiplex PCR; TCRdb stores just in-frame clones and leaves some out. The D gene and trimming were derived from the DNA, and the V and J assignments and clone size from that table. The table includes around 65,000 clones, about 81% detected once. Germline assignment: CDR1 MNHEY and CDR2 SVGAGI. There are 13 residues in the CDR3. Trimming took 5 bases from V and 12 from J, leaving 19 bases between them. This clone is a singleton in its sample. The sequence was collected from a human donor in a cohort sampled during active COVID-19. J is TRBJ2-5 and V is TRBV6-5, with D maybe TRBD2 (7 bases). The sample comprised peripheral blood. CDR3 loop: CASSLLPGEGEYF. CDR3 DNA: TGTGCCAGCAGTCTCCTTCCAGGGGAGGGAGAGTACTTC.